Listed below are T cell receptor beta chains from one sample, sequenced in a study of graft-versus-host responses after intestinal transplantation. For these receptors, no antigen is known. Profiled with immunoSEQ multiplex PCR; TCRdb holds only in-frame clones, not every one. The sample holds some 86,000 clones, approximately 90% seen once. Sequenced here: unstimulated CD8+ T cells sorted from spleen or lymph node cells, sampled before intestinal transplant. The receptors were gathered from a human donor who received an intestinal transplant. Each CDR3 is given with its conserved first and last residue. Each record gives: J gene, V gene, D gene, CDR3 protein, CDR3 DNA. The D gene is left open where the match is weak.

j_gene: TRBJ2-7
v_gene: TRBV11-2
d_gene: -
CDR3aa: CASSLAWGKQGTYEQYF
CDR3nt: TGTGCCAGCAGCTTAGCCTGGGGAAAACAGGGAACCTACGAGCAGTACTTC

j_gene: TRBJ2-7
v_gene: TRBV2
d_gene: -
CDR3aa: CASSVDIESSYEQYF
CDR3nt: TGTGCCAGCAGCGTGGACATTGAAAGCTCCTACGAGCAGTACTTC

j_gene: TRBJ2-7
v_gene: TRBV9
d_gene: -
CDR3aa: CASSAGSLSYEQYF
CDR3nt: TGTGCCAGCAGCGCGGGGTCCCTTTCCTACGAGCAGTACTTC

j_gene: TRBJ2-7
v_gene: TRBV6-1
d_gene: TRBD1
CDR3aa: CASSQGDYEQYF
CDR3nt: TGTGCCAGCAGTCAGGGGGACTACGAGCAGTACTTC

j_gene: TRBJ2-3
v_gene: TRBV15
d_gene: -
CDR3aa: CATSSLQVKGPQYF
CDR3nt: TGTGCCACCAGCAGCCTACAAGTAAAGGGTCCGCAGTATTTT

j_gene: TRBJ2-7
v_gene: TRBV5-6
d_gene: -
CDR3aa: CASSGSTVEQYF
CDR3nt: TGTGCCAGCAGCGGATCGACAGTCGAGCAGTACTTC

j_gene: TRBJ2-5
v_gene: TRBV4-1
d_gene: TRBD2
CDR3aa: CASSQGTSGRTETQYF
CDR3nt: TGCGCCAGCAGCCAAGGTACTAGCGGGAGGACAGAGACCCAGTACTTC

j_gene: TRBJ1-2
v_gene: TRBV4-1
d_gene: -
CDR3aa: CASSPRGLRRGHGYIF
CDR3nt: TGCGCCAGCAGCCCCCGGGGCCTGAGACGGGGCCATGGCTACATCTTC

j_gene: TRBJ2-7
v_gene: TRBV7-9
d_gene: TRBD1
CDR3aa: CASSGYRGPHSYEQYF
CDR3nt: TGTGCCAGCAGCGGATACAGGGGGCCTCACTCCTACGAGCAGTACTTC

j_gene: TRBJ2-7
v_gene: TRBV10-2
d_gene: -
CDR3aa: CASSPFEREQYF
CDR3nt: TGCGCCAGCAGCCCCTTTGAGCGCGAGCAGTACTTC

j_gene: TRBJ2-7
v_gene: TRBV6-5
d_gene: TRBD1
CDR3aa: CASSYSGRDRHYEQYF
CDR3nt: TGTGCCAGCAGTTACTCTGGCCGGGACAGACACTACGAGCAGTACTTC

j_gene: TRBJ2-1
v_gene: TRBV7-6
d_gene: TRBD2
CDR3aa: CASSLIESGGANEQFF
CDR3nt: TGTGCCAGCAGCTTGATCGAAAGCGGGGGGGCCAATGAGCAGTTCTTC

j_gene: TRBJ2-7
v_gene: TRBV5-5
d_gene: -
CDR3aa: CASSLIQDEQYF
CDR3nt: TGTGCCAGCAGCTTGATCCAGGACGAGCAGTACTTC